This T cell receptor beta chain was captured in a study of blood T cell repertoires in COVID-19. Repertoires were generated with immunoSEQ multiplex PCR, while TCRdb's copy carries only in-frame clones and drops some. The sample carries about 76,000 clones, around 84% recorded once. This CDR3 contains 16 residues. Germline-derived CDR1 and CDR2 are MGHRA and YSYEKL. V was clipped by 3 bases and J by 4 bases; unmatched bases: 9. This chain connects TRBV4-1 to TRBJ2-5, with TRBD1 matching 9 bases. The receptor comes from a man aged 55 to 70 with COVID-19, enrolled during active disease. Sequencing used peripheral blood. CDR3 in amino acids: CASSQGGQGLVETQYF. In nucleotides, the CDR3 is TGCGCCAGCAGCCAGGGTGGACAGGGGTTGGTAGAGACCCAGTACTTC.